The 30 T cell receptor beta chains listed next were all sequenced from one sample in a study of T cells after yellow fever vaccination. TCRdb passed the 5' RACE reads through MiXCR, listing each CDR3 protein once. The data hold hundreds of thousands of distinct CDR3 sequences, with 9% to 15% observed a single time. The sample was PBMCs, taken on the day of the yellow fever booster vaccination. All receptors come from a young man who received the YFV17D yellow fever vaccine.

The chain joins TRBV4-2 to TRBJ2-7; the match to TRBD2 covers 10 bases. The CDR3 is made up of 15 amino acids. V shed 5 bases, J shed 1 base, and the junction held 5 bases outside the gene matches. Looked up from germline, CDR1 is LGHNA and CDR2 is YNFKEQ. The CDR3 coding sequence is TGTGCCAGCAGCGGCACGACTAGCGGGTCCTACGAGCAGTACTTC. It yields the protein CASSGTTSGSYEQYF.

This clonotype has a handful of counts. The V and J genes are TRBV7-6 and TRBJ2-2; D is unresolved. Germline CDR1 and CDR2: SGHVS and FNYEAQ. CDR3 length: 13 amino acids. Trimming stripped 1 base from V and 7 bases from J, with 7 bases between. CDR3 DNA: TGTGCCAGCAGCTTAGATGGGAACGGGGAGCTGTTTTTT. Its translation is CASSLDGNGELFF.

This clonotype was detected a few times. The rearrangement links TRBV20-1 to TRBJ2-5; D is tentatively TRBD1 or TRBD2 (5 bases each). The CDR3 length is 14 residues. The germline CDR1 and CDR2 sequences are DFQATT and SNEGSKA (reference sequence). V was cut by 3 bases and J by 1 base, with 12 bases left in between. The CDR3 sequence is CSASVQGRQETQYF. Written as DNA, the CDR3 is TGCAGTGCTAGTGTTCAGGGACGCCAAGAGACCCAGTACTTC.

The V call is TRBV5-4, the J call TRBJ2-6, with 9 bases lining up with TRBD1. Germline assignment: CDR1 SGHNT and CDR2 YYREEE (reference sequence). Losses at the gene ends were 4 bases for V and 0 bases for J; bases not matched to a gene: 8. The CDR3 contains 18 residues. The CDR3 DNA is TGTGCCAGCAGCGCGGGACAGGGCGCTTTCTCTGGGGCCAACGTCCTGACTTTC. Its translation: CASSAGQGAFSGANVLTF. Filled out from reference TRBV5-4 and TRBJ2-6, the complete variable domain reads ETGVTQSPTHLIKTRGQQVTLRCSSQSGHNTVSWYQQALGQGPQFIFQYYREEENGRGNFPPRFSGLQFPNYSSELNVNALELDDSALYLCASSAGQGAFSGANVLTFGAGSRLTVL.

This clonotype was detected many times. The CDR3 DNA reads as TGCGCCAGCAGCTCCGGTGGGGTCAATGAAAAACTGTTTTTT. Protein: CASSSGGVNEKLFF. V usage is TRBV5-1 and J usage is TRBJ1-4, with no clear D. Germline V gene sequence: CDR1 SGHRS, CDR2 YFSETQ. This CDR3 comprises 14 residues. The germline V and J ends were trimmed by 3 bases and 5 bases, with 11 bases remaining between them. The variable domain in full, completed from reference TRBV5-1 and TRBJ1-4, reads KAGVTQTPRYLIKTRGQQVTLSCSPISGHRSVSWYQQTPGQGLQFLFEYFSETQRNKGNFPGRFSGRQFSNSRSEMNVSTLELGDSALYLCASSSGGVNEKLFFGSGTQLSVL.

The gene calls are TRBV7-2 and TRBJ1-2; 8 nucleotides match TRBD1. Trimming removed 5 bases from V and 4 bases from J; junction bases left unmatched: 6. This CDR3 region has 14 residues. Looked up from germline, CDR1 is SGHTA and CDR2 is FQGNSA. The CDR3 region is CASSGRGRPYGYTF. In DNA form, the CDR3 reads TGTGCCAGCAGCGGCAGGGGGCGCCCCTATGGCTACACCTTC. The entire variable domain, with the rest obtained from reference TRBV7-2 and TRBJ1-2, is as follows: GAGVSQSPSNKVTEKGKDVELRCDPISGHTALYWYRQSLGQGLEFLIYFQGNSAPDKSGLPSDRFSAERTGGSVSTLTIQRTQQEDSAVYLCASSGRGRPYGYTFGSGTRLTVV.

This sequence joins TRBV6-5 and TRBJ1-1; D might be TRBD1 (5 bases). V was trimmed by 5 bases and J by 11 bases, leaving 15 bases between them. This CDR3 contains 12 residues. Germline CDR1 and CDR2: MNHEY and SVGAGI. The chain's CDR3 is CASSGTASEAFF. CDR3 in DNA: TGTGCCAGCAGTGGGACGGCCTCGGAGGCTTTCTTT.

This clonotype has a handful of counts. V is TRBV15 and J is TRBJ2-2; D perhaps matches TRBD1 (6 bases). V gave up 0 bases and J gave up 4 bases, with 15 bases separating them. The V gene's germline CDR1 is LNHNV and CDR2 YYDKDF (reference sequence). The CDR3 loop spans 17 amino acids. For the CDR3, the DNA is TGTGCCACCAGCAGAGATTGGGGCCGGGACATCACCGGGGAGCTGTTTTTT. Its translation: CATSRDWGRDITGELFF.

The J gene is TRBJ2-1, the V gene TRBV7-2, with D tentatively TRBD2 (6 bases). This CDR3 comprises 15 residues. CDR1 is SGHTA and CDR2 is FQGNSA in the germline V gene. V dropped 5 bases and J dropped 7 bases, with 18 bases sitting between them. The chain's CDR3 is CASSLPLARGNEQFF. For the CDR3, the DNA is TGTGCCAGCAGCCTACCACTAGCACGGGGGAATGAGCAGTTCTTC.

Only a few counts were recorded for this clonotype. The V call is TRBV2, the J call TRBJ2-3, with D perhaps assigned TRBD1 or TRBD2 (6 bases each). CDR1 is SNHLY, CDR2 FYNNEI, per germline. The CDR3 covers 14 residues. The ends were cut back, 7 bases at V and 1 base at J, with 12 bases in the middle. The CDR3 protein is CASKGGGGTDTQYF. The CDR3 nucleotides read TGTGCCAGCAAGGGGGGCGGCGGCACAGATACGCAGTATTTT.

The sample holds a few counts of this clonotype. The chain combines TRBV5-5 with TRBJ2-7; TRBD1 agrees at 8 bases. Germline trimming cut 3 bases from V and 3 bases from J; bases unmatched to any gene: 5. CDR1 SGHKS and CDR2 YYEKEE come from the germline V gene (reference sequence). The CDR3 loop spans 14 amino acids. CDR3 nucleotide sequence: TGTGCCAGCAGCTCCCGGACAGGGTACTACGAGCAGTACTTC. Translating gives CASSSRTGYYEQYF.

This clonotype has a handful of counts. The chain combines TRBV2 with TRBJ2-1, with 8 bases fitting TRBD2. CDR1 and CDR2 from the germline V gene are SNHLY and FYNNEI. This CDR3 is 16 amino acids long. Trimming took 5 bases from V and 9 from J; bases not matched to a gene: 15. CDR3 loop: CASSPAGGLVGSEQFF. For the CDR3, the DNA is TGTGCCAGCAGTCCCGCGGGGGGACTAGTGGGGAGTGAGCAGTTCTTC. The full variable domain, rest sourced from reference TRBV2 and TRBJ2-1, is EPEVTQTPSHQVTQMGQEVILRCVPISNHLYFYWYRQILGQKVEFLVSFYNNEISEKSEIFDDQFSVERPDGSNFTLKIRSTKLEDSAMYFCASSPAGGLVGSEQFFGPGTRLTVL.

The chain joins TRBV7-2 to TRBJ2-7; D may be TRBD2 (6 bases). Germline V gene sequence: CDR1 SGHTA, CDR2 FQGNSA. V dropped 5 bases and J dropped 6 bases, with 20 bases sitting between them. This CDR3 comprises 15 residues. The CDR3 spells CASSQIRAGGGEQYF. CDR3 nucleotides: TGTGCCAGCAGCCAGATAAGGGCTGGGGGAGGCGAGCAGTACTTC.

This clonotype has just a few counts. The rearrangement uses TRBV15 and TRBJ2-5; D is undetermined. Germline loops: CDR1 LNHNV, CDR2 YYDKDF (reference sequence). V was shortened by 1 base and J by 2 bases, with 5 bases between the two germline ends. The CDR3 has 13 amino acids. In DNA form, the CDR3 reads TGTGCCACCAGCAGAGCACGGCAAGAGACCCAGTACTTC. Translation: CATSRARQETQYF.

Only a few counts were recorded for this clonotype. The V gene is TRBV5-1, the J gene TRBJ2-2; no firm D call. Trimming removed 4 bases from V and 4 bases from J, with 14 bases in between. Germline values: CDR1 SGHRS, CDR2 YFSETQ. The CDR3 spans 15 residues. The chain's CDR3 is CASSLGPSPTGELFF. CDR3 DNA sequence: TGCGCCAGCAGCCTAGGACCCTCGCCCACCGGGGAGCTGTTTTTT.

This CDR3 reads CATRGGPGGGISTPFEYNEQFF. As DNA, the CDR3 is TGTGCCACCAGGGGGGGACCGGGGGGCGGGATTTCAACCCCCTTTGAGTACAATGAGCAGTTCTTC. The chain couples TRBV15 to TRBJ2-1; the D gene is possibly TRBD2 (7 bases). This CDR3 has 22 amino acids. In germline, CDR1 is LNHNV, CDR2 YYDKDF (reference sequence). Trimming shortened V by 6 bases and J by 4 bases, and 37 bases separated the two germline ends.

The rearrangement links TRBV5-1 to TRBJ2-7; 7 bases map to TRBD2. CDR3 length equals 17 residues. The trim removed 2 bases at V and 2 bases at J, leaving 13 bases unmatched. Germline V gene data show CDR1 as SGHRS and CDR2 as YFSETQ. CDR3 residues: CASSFSYGASGTYEQYF. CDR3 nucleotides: TGCGCCAGCAGCTTTTCCTACGGGGCTAGCGGCACCTACGAGCAGTACTTC. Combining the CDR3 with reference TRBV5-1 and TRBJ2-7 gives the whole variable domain KAGVTQTPRYLIKTRGQQVTLSCSPISGHRSVSWYQQTPGQGLQFLFEYFSETQRNKGNFPGRFSGRQFSNSRSEMNVSTLELGDSALYLCASSFSYGASGTYEQYFGPGTRLTVT.

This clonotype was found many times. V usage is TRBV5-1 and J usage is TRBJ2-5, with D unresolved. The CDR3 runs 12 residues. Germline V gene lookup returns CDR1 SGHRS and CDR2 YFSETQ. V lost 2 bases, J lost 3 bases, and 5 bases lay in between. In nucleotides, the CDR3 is TGCGCCAGCAGCTTTTCAGAAGAGACCCAGTACTTC. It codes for CASSFSEETQYF.

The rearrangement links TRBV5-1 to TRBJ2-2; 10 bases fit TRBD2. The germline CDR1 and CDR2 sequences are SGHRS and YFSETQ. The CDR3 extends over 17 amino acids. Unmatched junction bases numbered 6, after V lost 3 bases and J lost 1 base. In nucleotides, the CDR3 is TGCGCCAGCAGCTGTCCGGGACTAGCGAGGAACACCGGGGAGCTGTTTTTT. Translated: CASSCPGLARNTGELFF. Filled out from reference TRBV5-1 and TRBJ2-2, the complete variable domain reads KAGVTQTPRYLIKTRGQQVTLSCSPISGHRSVSWYQQTPGQGLQFLFEYFSETQRNKGNFPGRFSGRQFSNSRSEMNVSTLELGDSALYLCASSCPGLARNTGELFFGEGSRLTVL.

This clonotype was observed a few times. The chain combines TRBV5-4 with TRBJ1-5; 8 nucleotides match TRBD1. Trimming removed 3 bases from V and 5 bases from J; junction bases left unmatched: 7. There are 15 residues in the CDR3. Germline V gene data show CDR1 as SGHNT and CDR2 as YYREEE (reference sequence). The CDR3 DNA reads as TGTGCCAGCAGCTACGGACAGGGTCGGGATCAGCCCCAGCATTTT. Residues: CASSYGQGRDQPQHF.

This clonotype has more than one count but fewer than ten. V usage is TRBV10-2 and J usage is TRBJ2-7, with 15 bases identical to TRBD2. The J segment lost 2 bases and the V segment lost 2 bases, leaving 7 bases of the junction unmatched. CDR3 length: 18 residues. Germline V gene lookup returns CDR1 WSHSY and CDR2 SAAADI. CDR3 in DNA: TGCGCCAGCAGTGAGGGTGGGACTAGCGGGAGGTATACCTACGAGCAGTACTTC. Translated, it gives CASSEGGTSGRYTYEQYF.

This CDR3 reads CASSRSWGGDAETQYF. In DNA, the CDR3 is TGTGCCAGCAGCCGCAGCTGGGGGGGGGATGCGGAGACCCAGTACTTC. This chain joins TRBV7-9 and TRBJ2-5, with 7 bases matching TRBD2. The CDR3 extends over 16 amino acids. V trimming: 5 bases; J trimming: 5 bases; junction bases outside the gene matches: 14. Germline V gene data show CDR1 as SEHNR and CDR2 as FQNEAQ (reference sequence).

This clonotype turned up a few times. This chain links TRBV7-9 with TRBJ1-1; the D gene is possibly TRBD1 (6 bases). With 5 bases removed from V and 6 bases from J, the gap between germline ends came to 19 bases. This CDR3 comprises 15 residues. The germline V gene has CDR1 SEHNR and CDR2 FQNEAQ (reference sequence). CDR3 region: CASSAQGGFWAEAFF. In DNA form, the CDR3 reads TGTGCCAGCAGCGCCCAAGGGGGTTTTTGGGCTGAAGCTTTCTTT.

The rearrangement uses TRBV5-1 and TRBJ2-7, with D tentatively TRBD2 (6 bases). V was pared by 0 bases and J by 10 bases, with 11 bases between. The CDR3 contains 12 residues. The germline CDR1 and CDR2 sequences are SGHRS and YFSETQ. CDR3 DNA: TGCGCCAGCAGCTTGGGGGCGGGAACCCAGTACTTC. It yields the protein CASSLGAGTQYF.

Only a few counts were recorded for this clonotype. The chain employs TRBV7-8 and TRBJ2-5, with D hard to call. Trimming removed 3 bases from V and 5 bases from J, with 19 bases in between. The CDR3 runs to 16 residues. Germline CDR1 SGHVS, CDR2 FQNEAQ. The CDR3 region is CASSFSGRGTWETQYF. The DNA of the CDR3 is TGTGCCAGCAGCTTTTCAGGTCGAGGCACTTGGGAGACCCAGTACTTC.

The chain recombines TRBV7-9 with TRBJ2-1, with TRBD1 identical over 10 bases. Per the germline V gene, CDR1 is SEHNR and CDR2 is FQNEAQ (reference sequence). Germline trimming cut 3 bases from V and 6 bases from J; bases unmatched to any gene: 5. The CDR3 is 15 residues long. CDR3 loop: CASSFPGQGPNEQFF. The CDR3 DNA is TGTGCCAGCAGCTTTCCGGGACAGGGGCCCAATGAGCAGTTCTTC.

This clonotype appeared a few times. CDR3: CAIRREQGAYEQYF. The CDR3 DNA sequence: TGTGCCATCAGGCGCGAGCAGGGGGCATACGAGCAGTACTTC. This sequence joins TRBV10-3 and TRBJ2-7; 8 nucleotides agree with TRBD1. Germline V CDR1 and CDR2: ENHRY, SYGVKD. This CDR3 has 14 amino acids. J gave up 4 bases and V 6 bases, and 8 bases lay outside the gene matches.

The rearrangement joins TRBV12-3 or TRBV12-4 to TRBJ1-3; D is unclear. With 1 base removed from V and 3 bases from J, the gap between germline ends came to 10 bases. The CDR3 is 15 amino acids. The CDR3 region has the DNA TGTGCCAGCAGTTTAGATACAACCTTTGGAAACACCATATATTTT. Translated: CASSLDTTFGNTIYF.

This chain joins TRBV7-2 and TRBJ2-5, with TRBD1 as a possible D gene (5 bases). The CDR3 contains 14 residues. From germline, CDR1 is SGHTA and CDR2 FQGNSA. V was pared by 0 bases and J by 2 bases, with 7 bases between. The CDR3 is CASSLAGQQETQYF. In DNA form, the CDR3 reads TGTGCCAGCAGCTTAGCGGGGCAGCAAGAGACCCAGTACTTC.

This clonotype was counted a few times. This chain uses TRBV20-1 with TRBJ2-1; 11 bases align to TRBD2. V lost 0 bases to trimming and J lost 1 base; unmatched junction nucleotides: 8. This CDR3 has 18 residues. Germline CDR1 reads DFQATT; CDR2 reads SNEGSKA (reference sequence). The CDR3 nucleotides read TGCAGTGCTAGAGATCTGACTAGCGGGAAGAAATCCTACAATGAGCAGTTCTTC. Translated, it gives CSARDLTSGKKSYNEQFF.